This TCR beta chain originates from a study of beta chain features in type 1 diabetes. CDR1 SGHTA and CDR2 FQGNSA come from the germline V gene. The CDR3 has 13 amino acids. V shed 4 bases, J shed 4 bases, and the junction held 2 bases outside the gene matches. The study reverse transcribed the entire isolated RNA, so it sequenced expressed TCRB transcripts. Libraries were prepared by immunoSEQ multiplex PCR; TCRdb keeps only in-frame clonotypes and omits some of them. The table shows about 220,000 clones, with about a tenth occurring only once. Each donor gave one heparinised blood draw averaging about 110 mL.

V usage is TRBV7-2 and J usage is TRBJ2-3; 7 positions agree with TRBD2. The TCR was taken from a man aged 18 to 30 in good health. The sequencing sample was made of central memory CD4+ T cells from blood. The CDR3 nucleotides read TGTGCCAGCAGCTGGGGGGGTGCAGATACGCAGTATTTT. As protein: CASSWGGADTQYF.